This TCR beta chain was sequenced in a study of blood T cell repertoires in COVID-19. The repertoire was sequenced with immunoSEQ multiplex PCR; TCRdb's copy has only in-frame clones and lacks some. The table has 150,000 to 200,000 clones, 86% seen once. CDR3 length: 15 amino acids. V was shortened by 4 bases and J by 3 bases, with 16 bases between the two germline ends. The germline CDR1 and CDR2 sequences are SGHTS and YDEGEE. The chain recombines TRBV5-8 with TRBJ1-2; TRBD1 might be the D (6 bases). Source material: peripheral blood. The origin of this receptor is a woman of 80 years or more in a cohort sampled during active or convalescent COVID-19. The CDR3 bases are TGTGCCAGCAGCCCCGGGACATCTTTTTACTATGGCTACACCTTC. The encoded protein is CASSPGTSFYYGYTF.